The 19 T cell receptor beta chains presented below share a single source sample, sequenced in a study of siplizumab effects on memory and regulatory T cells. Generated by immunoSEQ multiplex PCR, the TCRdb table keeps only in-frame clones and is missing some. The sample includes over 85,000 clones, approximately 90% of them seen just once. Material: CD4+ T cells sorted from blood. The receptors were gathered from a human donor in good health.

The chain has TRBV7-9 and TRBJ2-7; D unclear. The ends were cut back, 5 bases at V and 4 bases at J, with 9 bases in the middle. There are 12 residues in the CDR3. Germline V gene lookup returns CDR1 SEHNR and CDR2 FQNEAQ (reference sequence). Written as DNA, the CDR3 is TGTGCCAGCAGCCTAGAGAGGTACGAGCAGTACTTC. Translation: CASSLERYEQYF.

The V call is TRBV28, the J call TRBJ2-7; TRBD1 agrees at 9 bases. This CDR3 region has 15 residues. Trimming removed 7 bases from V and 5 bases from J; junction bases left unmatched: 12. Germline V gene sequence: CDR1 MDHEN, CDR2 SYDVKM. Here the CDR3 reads CASIETGTGLNEQYF. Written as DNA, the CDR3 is TGTGCCAGCATAGAAACGGGGACAGGGCTCAACGAGCAGTACTTC.

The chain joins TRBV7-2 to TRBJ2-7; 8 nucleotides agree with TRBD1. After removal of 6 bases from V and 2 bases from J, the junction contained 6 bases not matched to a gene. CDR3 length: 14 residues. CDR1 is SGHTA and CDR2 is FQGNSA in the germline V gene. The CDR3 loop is CASRTGQGTYEQYF. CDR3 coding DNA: TGTGCCAGCAGAACTGGACAGGGAACCTACGAGCAGTACTTC. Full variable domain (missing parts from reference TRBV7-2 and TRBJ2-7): GAGVSQSPSNKVTEKGKDVELRCDPISGHTALYWYRQSLGQGLEFLIYFQGNSAPDKSGLPSDRFSAERTGGSVSTLTIQRTQQEDSAVYLCASRTGQGTYEQYFGPGTRLTVT.

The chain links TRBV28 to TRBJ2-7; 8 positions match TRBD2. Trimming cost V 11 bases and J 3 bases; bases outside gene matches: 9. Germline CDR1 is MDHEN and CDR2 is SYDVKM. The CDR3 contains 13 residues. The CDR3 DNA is TGTGCCGTTCACGGGACTAGTGTCTACGAGCAGTACTTC. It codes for CAVHGTSVYEQYF.

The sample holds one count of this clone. DNA for the CDR3: TGTGCCACCAGCAGAGTATTTGGTGGAACCGGGGAGCTGTTTTTT. It codes for CATSRVFGGTGELFF. The chain is built from TRBV15 and TRBJ2-2; D is ambiguous. V lost 1 base and J lost 5, with 11 bases in between. Germline lookup yields CDR1 LNHNV and CDR2 YYDKDF (reference sequence). This CDR3 contains 15 residues.

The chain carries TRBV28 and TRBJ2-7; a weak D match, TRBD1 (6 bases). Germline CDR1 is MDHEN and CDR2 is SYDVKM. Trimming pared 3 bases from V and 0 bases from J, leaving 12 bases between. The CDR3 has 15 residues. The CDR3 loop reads CASSLSGTSSYEQYF. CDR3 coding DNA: TGTGCCAGCAGTTTGTCTGGGACAAGCTCCTACGAGCAGTACTTC. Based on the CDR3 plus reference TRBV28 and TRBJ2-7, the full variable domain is DVKVTQSSRYLVKRTGEKVFLECVQDMDHENMFWYRQDPGLGLRLIYFSYDVKMKEKGDIPEGYSVSREKKERFSLILESASTNQTSMYLCASSLSGTSSYEQYFGPGTRLTVT.

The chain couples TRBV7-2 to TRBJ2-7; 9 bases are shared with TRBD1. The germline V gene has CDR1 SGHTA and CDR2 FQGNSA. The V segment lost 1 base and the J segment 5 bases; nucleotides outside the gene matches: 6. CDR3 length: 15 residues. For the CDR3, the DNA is TGTGCCAGCAGCTTAGAAGGACAGGGGCGCAACGAGCAGTACTTC. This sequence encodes CASSLEGQGRNEQYF.

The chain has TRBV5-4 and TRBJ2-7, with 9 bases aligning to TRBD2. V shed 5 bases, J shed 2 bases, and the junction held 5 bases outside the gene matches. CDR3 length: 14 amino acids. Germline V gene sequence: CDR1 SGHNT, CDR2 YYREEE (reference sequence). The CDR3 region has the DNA TGTGCCAGCAGTACCGGGACTAGCACCTACGAGCAGTACTTC. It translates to CASSTGTSTYEQYF.

This chain's CDR3 is CASSVGGSPLYNEQFF. DNA for the CDR3: TGTGCCAGCAGCGTAGGTGGGTCCCCCCTATACAATGAGCAGTTCTTC. The rearrangement links TRBV9 to TRBJ2-1; unclear D gene. The CDR3 is made up of 16 amino acids. With 0 bases removed from V and 4 bases from J, the gap between germline ends came to 14 bases. Germline CDR1 is SGDLS and CDR2 is YYNGEE. Looking up the rest from reference TRBV9 and TRBJ2-1 gives the full variable domain: DSGVTQTPKHLITATGQRVTLRCSPRSGDLSVYWYQQSLDQGLQFLIQYYNGEERAKGNILERFSAQQFPDLHSELNLSSLELGDSALYFCASSVGGSPLYNEQFFGPGTRLTVL.

The CDR3 DNA follows: TGTGCCAGTAGTATTACAGGAACGAACACTGAAGCTTTCTTT. Its protein product is CASSITGTNTEAFF. V and J are TRBV19 and TRBJ1-1, with D perhaps matching TRBD1 (5 bases). The ends were cut back, 3 bases at V and 1 base at J, with 9 bases in the middle. This CDR3 has 14 amino acids. Germline loops: CDR1 LNHDA, CDR2 SQIVND (reference sequence).

CDR3 protein: CASSRQGMNTEAFF. CDR3 coding DNA: TGTGCCAGTAGTCGACAGGGGATGAACACTGAAGCTTTCTTT. The genes are TRBV19 and TRBJ1-1; 8 positions agree with TRBD1. The CDR3 totals 14 residues. The germline gives CDR1 LNHDA, CDR2 SQIVND (reference sequence). The junction had 2 bases not matched to a gene; V was cut back by 5 bases and J by 0 bases.

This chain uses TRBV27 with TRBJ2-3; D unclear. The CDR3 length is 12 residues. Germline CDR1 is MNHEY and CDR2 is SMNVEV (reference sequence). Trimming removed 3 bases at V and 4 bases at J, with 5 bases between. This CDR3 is CASSFGPDTQYF. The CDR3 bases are TGTGCCAGCAGTTTCGGTCCAGATACGCAGTATTTT.

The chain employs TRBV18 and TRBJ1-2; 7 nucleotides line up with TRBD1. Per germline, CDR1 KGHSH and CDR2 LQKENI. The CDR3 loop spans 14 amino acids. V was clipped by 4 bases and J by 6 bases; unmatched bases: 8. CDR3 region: CASSLGQFLDGYTF. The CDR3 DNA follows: TGTGCCAGCTCACTGGGACAGTTCCTCGATGGCTACACCTTC.

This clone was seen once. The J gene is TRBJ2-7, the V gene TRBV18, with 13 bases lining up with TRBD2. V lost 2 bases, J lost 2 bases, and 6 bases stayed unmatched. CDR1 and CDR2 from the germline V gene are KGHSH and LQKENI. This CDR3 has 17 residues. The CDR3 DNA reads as TGTGCCAGCTCACCAGGACTAGCGGGAGCCCCTACCTACGAGCAGTACTTC. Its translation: CASSPGLAGAPTYEQYF. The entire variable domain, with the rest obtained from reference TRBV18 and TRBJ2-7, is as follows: NAGVMQNPRHLVRRRGQEARLRCSPMKGHSHVYWYRQLPEEGLKFMVYLQKENIIDESGMPKERFSAEFPKEGPSILRIQQVVRGDSAAYFCASSPGLAGAPTYEQYFGPGTRLTVT.

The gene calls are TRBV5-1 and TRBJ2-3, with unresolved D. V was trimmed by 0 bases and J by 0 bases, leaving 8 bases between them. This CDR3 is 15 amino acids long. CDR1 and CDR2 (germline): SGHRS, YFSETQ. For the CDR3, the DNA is TGCGCCAGCAGCTTGGGAGTTCCCAGCACAGATACGCAGTATTTT. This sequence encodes CASSLGVPSTDTQYF.

CDR3 in DNA: TGTGCCAGCAGCTTAGGCTCTACAGGAAACAATGAGCAGTTCTTC. Its protein product is CASSLGSTGNNEQFF. This chain links TRBV11-3 with TRBJ2-1, with D tentatively TRBD1 (5 bases). This CDR3 has 15 residues. V lost 1 base and J 5 bases, leaving 12 bases between the germline ends. Germline CDR1 reads SGHNT; CDR2 reads YENEEA. Looking up the rest from reference TRBV11-3 and TRBJ2-1 gives the full variable domain: EAGVVQSPRYKIIEKKQPVAFWCNPISGHNTLYWYLQNLGQGPELLIRYENEEAVDDSQLPKDRFSAERLKGVDSTLKIQPAELGDSAVYLCASSLGSTGNNEQFFGPGTRLTVL.

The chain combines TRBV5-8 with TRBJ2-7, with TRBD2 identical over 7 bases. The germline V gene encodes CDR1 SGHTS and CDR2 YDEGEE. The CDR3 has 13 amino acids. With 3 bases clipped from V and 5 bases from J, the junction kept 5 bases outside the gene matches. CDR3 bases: TGTGCCAGCAGCTGGCAGGGAGGGGACGAGCAGTACTTC. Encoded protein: CASSWQGGDEQYF.

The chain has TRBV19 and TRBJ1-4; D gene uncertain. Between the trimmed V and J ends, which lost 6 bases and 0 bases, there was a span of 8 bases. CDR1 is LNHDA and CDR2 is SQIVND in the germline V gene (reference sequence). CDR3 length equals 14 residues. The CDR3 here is CASRRLATNEKLFF. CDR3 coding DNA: TGTGCCAGTAGACGGCTTGCAACTAATGAAAAACTGTTTTTT.

DNA for the CDR3: TGTGCCAGCAGCCCCATACAGGGATTGAATGAAAAACTGTTTTTT. The encoded protein is CASSPIQGLNEKLFF. V gene TRBV11-2 combines with J gene TRBJ1-4; a possible D gene is TRBD1 (6 bases). Germline CDR1 SGHAT, CDR2 FQNNGV. V lost 5 bases to trimming and J lost 5 bases, with 15 bases between them. The CDR3 spans 15 residues.